This TCR beta chain was identified in a study of neurological immune-mediated disorders. Germline CDR1 is MNHEY and CDR2 is SVGEGT. The CDR3 runs to 15 residues. V lost 0 bases to trimming and J lost 6 bases, with 15 bases between them. The cDNA was generated by 5'RACE with 10-nucleotide random UMIs. TCRdb reprocessed the 5' RACE reads via MiXCR and lists one record per CDR3 protein. The sample includes 80,000 to 100,000 distinct CDR3 sequences, 5.5% to 6.5% of them seen just once. Findings and limits, study-wide: Phylogenetically, 18 of 34 multiple sclerosis patients' repertoires fell into one related-CDR3 cluster, a possible signature. Because no CDR3 amino acid sequences were shared across subjects by expanded clones, private repertoires were suggested in all groups.

Details on this clonotype: Antigen specificity is unknown.

Time point denoted: longitudinal time-point 2. The sequence came from a woman aged 60 to 75 with multiple sclerosis. The chain joins TRBV6-2 or TRBV6-3 to TRBJ2-7; no clear D. The material sequenced was PBMCs. CDR3 in DNA: TGTGCCAGCAGTTACTCCCGGGCCCAACACGGCGAGCAGTACTTC. Translation: CASSYSRAQHGEQYF.